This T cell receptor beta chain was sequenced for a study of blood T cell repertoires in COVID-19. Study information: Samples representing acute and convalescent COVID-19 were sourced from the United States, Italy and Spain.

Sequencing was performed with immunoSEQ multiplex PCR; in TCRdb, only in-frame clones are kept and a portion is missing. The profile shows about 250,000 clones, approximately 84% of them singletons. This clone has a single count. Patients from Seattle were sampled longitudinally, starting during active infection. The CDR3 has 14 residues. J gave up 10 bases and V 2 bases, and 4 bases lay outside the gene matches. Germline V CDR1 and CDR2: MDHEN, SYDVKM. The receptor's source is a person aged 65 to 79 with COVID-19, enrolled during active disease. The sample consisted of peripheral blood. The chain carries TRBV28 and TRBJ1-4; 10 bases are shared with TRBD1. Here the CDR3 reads CASSLGQGVGKLFF. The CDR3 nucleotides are TGTGCCAGCAGTTTAGGACAGGGGGTGGGAAAACTGTTTTTT.